The 14 T cell receptor beta chains reported below all come from one sample, sequenced in a study of cytomegalovirus exposure and HLA in healthy donors. The study ran its PCR with 60 Vbeta and 13 Jbeta primers. TCRdb's table, derived via immunoSEQ multiplex PCR, lists solely in-frame clones and lacks some. The sample consists of approximately 130,000 clones, about 81% of them appearing once. Sequences were obtained from PBMCs. These receptors all stem from a middle-aged woman in good health and CMV-seropositive.

The chain is built from TRBV7-6 and TRBJ1-5, with a possible D match to TRBD1 (6 bases). Germline CDR1 SGHVS, CDR2 FNYEAQ. V gave up 5 bases and J gave up 3 bases, with 14 bases separating them. This CDR3 region has 15 residues. CDR3 in amino acids: CASSPSDSLNQPQHF. CDR3 DNA: TGTGCCAGCAGCCCATCGGACAGCCTCAATCAGCCCCAGCATTTT.

This clone was seen just once. The junction shows a germline mismatch at one end, possibly a read error. The V and J genes are TRBV7-9 and TRBJ1-1; no firm D call. This CDR3 spans 13 amino acids. CDR1 SEHNR and CDR2 FQNEAQ come from the germline V gene (reference sequence). CDR3 DNA: TGTTCCAGCAGCTCTCGACAGAACACTGAAGCTTTCTTT. Translated, it gives CSSSSRQNTEAFF.

The chain is built from TRBV9 and TRBJ2-1, with 8 bases that match TRBD2. The junction had 9 bases not matched to a gene; V was cut back by 0 bases and J by 4 bases. The CDR3 contains 17 residues. The germline gives CDR1 SGDLS, CDR2 YYNGEE. The CDR3 loop is CASSVVQRGSSYNEQFF. The CDR3, as DNA: TGTGCCAGCAGCGTAGTTCAGCGGGGGAGTTCTTACAATGAGCAGTTCTTC.

The rearrangement links TRBV28 to TRBJ2-7; a possible D gene is TRBD2 (6 bases). CDR3 length: 14 amino acids. CDR1 is MDHEN, CDR2 SYDVKM, per germline. The V gene lost 4 bases and the J gene lost 0 bases, with 10 bases spanning the gap. CDR3 region: CASSSSGRSYEQYF. The CDR3 DNA reads as TGTGCCAGCAGTTCCAGCGGGCGCTCCTACGAGCAGTACTTC.

The chain combines TRBV23-1 with TRBJ1-4, with 10 bases that match TRBD1. TRBV23-1 is known as an ORF, though its function is uncertain. The CDR3 sequence is 18 residues long. V lost 6 bases and J lost 0; bases outside the gene matches: 10. CDR3 sequence: CASRGDRGQGATNEKLFF. CDR3 bases: TGCGCCAGCAGGGGCGACAGGGGGCAGGGTGCAACTAATGAAAAACTGTTTTTT.

The V gene is TRBV7-8, the J gene TRBJ2-1; TRBD1 is a possible D gene (8 bases). In germline, CDR1 is SGHVS, CDR2 FQNEAQ. V lost 5 bases and J 0 bases, leaving 17 bases between the germline ends. The CDR3 totals 17 residues. CDR3 DNA sequence: TGTGCCAGCAGCCAGGGAGGGGGGACAGGCTCCTACAATGAGCAGTTCTTC. It encodes CASSQGGGTGSYNEQFF.

This clone was observed once. The chain joins TRBV19 to TRBJ2-3; D remains unclear. V shed 10 bases and J shed 4 bases, with 21 bases lying between them. The germline CDR1 and CDR2 sequences are LNHDA and SQIVND (reference sequence). This CDR3 region has 15 residues. CDR3 protein: CATSPVSSQADTQYF. CDR3 DNA sequence: TGTGCCACTTCCCCAGTATCATCCCAAGCAGATACGCAGTATTTT.

The chain employs TRBV6-6 and TRBJ2-3; D is possibly TRBD2 (6 bases). The CDR3 runs to 15 residues. Germline V gene sequence: CDR1 MNHNY, CDR2 SVGAGI (reference sequence). V was pared by 5 bases and J by 5 bases, with 17 bases between. CDR3 bases: TGTGCCAGCAGTCCCCGGGGGTCCGAGGGAGATACGCAGTATTTT. Translated, it gives CASSPRGSEGDTQYF.

The J gene is TRBJ1-6, the V gene TRBV6-1; TRBD1 matches 7 bases. This CDR3 region has 16 residues. With 4 bases clipped from V and 8 bases from J, the junction kept 11 bases outside the gene matches. Germline CDR1 and CDR2: MNHNS and SASEGT. CDR3 in amino acids: CASSAPTGSFYSPLHF. The CDR3 region has the DNA TGTGCCAGCAGTGCCCCGACAGGGTCTTTCTATTCACCCCTCCACTTT.

This chain links TRBV7-9 with TRBJ1-5, with no clear D. Between the trimmed V and J ends, which lost 6 bases and 6 bases, there was a span of 18 bases. Per germline, CDR1 SEHNR and CDR2 FQNEAQ (reference sequence). The CDR3 totals 15 residues. The CDR3 protein is CASSGGGQSSQPQHF. The CDR3 nucleotides read TGTGCCAGCAGTGGAGGAGGGCAAAGTTCTCAGCCCCAGCATTTT. The variable domain in full, with the rest retrieved from reference TRBV7-9 and TRBJ1-5, is DTGVSQNPRHKITKRGQNVTFRCDPISEHNRLYWYRQTLGQGPEFLTYFQNEAQLEKSRLLSDRFSAERPKGSFSTLEIQRTEQGDSAMYLCASSGGGQSSQPQHFGDGTRLSIL.

The sample holds a few counts of this clone. CDR3 amino acids: CASSLRVSFEQFF. In DNA form, the CDR3 reads TGTGCCAGCAGCTTGAGGGTATCGTTTGAGCAGTTCTTC. The chain joins TRBV13 to TRBJ2-1; TRBD2 might be the D (5 bases). The CDR3 loop spans 13 amino acids. The germline V and J ends were trimmed by 3 bases and 9 bases, with 12 bases remaining between them. Germline CDR1 and CDR2: PRHDT and FYEKMQ (reference sequence).

The V and J genes are TRBV25-1 and TRBJ1-1; D may be TRBD1 (6 bases). The length of the CDR3 is 13 residues. V was trimmed by 4 bases and J by 8 bases, leaving 14 bases between them. Germline lookup yields CDR1 MGHDK and CDR2 SYGVNS. The CDR3 here is CASSGGGRREAFF. CDR3 bases: TGTGCCAGCAGTGGGGGGGGCAGGAGGGAAGCTTTCTTT.

The chain recombines TRBV29-1 with TRBJ2-5; 9 bases are a match to TRBD2. The V and J ends lost 7 bases and 5 bases, in that order; junction bases with no gene match: 5. The CDR3 runs 12 residues. Germline lookup yields CDR1 SQVTM and CDR2 ANQGSEA. The CDR3 DNA reads as TGCAGCGCCGGACTAGCGCAGGAGACCCAGTACTTC. Encoded protein: CSAGLAQETQYF.

The rearrangement links TRBV29-1 to TRBJ2-7; TRBD1 matches at 10 bases. The germline CDR1 and CDR2 sequences are SQVTM and ANQGSEA. The CDR3 spans 15 residues. V shed 2 bases and J 2 bases; nucleotides not matched to a gene: 6. Here the CDR3 reads CSVETGTGDPYEQYF. The CDR3, as DNA: TGCAGCGTTGAAACCGGGACAGGGGACCCCTACGAGCAGTACTTC.